Listed below are T cell receptor beta chains from one sample, sequenced in a study of cytomegalovirus exposure and HLA in healthy donors. Clones were sequenced by immunoSEQ multiplex PCR, and TCRdb holds only the in-frame ones, with some missing. The repertoire holds about 200,000 clones, with more than 70% as singletons. Sequenced input: PBMCs. The receptors here all came from a man between 40 and 49 years old in good health and CMV-seropositive. CDR3s include the opening cysteine and the closing phenylalanine or tryptophan. D genes are given only for firm matches. Clone size, where shown, is once, few, many, or a class for clones that have expanded.

NA	TRBV28	NA	TRBJ2-7	CAIGQSSYEQYF	TGTGCCATCGGACAGAGCTCCTACGAGCAGTACTTC
NA	TRBV11-2	NA	TRBJ1-1	CASSLDRTWAMNTEAFF	TGTGCCAGCAGCTTAGACAGGACATGGGCTATGAACACTGAAGCTTTCTTT
NA	TRBV16	TRBD2	TRBJ2-1	CASSPPTSGGSYNEQFF	TGTGCCAGCAGCCCACCGACTAGCGGGGGCTCCTACAATGAGCAGTTCTTC
NA	TRBV27	TRBD1	TRBJ2-7	CASRGQASYEQYF	TGTGCCAGCAGAGGACAGGCCTCCTACGAGCAGTACTTC
NA	TRBV27	TRBD2	TRBJ2-1	CATGRSGRGEQFF	TGTGCCACCGGACGGAGCGGGAGAGGTGAGCAGTTCTTC
NA	TRBV18	NA	TRBJ2-5	CASSPAQETQYF	TGTGCCAGCTCACCGGCTCAAGAGACCCAGTACTTC
NA	TRBV29-1	TRBD2	TRBJ2-3	CSGVIGRALPSTDTQYF	TGCAGCGGGGTGATCGGGAGGGCCTTACCTAGCACAGATACGCAGTATTTT
few	TRBV7-2	NA	TRBJ1-1	CASSLVQNTEAFF	TGTGCCAGCAGCTTAGTACAGAACACTGAAGCTTTCTTT
NA	TRBV14	TRBD1	TRBJ1-1	CASSQSQGASEAFF	TGTGCCAGCAGCCAGTCACAGGGGGCCTCTGAAGCTTTCTTT
few	TRBV7-9	TRBD1	TRBJ2-7	CASSFGQGASTYEQYF	TGTGCCAGCAGCTTCGGACAGGGGGCATCGACCTACGAGCAGTACTTC
NA	TRBV27	TRBD2	TRBJ2-7	CASSPRGSGTYEQYF	TGTGCCAGCTCCCCAAGGGGTAGCGGGACCTACGAGCAGTACTTC
NA	TRBV5-6	TRBD2	TRBJ2-5	CASSPGTSGQETQYF	TGTGCCAGCAGCCCCGGGACTAGCGGCCAAGAGACCCAGTACTTC
once	TRBV19	NA	TRBJ1-3	CASTTLSGNTIYF	TGTGCCAGTACTACTCTCTCTGGAAACACCATATATTTT
NA	TRBV5-6	NA	TRBJ1-1	CASSFGGNTEAFF	TGTGCCAGCAGCTTCGGGGGGAACACTGAAGCTTTCTTT
NA	TRBV6-1	TRBD2	TRBJ2-7	CASSEGGLAYEQYF	TGTGCCAGCAGTGAGGGGGGACTAGCCTACGAGCAGTACTTC
NA	TRBV9	TRBD1	TRBJ1-5	CASSDTGDPNQPQHF	TGTGCCAGCAGCGATACAGGGGACCCTAATCAGCCCCAGCATTTT
NA	TRBV29-1	NA	TRBJ1-1	CSARGGGNTEAFF	TGCAGCGCGCGCGGGGGGGGGAACACTGAAGCTTTCTTT
once	TRBV5-4	NA	TRBJ1-4	CASSLEPQQYEKLFF	TGTGCCAGCAGCTTGGAGCCCCAACAGTATGAAAAACTGTTTTTT
once	TRBV10-3	NA	TRBJ2-1	CAISEFLSSYNEQFF	TGTGCCATCAGTGAATTTCTGAGCTCCTACAATGAGCAGTTCTTC
NA	TRBV28	TRBD2	TRBJ2-3	CASSTSADTQYF	TGTGCCAGCAGTACTAGCGCAGATACGCAGTATTTT
few	TRBV5-1	TRBD1	TRBJ1-1	CASSPPGTAAMNTEAFF	TGCGCCAGCAGTCCCCCCGGGACAGCCGCCATGAACACTGAAGCTTTCTTT
NA	TRBV19	TRBD1	TRBJ1-1	CASSRQGSTEAFF	TGTGCCAGTAGTCGACAGGGGAGCACTGAAGCTTTCTTT
NA	TRBV7-3	TRBD1	TRBJ1-2	CASSPTGGGYGYTF	TGTGCCAGCAGCCCCACAGGGGGCGGCTATGGCTACACCTTC
NA	TRBV4-3	TRBD1	TRBJ2-6	CASSRGQSGANVLTF	TGCGCCAGCAGCCGGGGACAGTCCGGGGCCAACGTCCTGACTTTC
NA	TRBV19	TRBD1	TRBJ1-4	CASSIGWDSNEKLFF	TGTGCCAGTAGTATTGGATGGGACAGTAATGAAAAACTGTTTTTT
NA	TRBV5-1	TRBD1	TRBJ2-1	CASSANIRGLGSYNEQFF	TGCGCCAGCAGCGCTAACATAAGGGGGCTAGGCTCCTACAATGAGCAGTTCTTC
NA	TRBV11-2	TRBD1	TRBJ1-4	CASRQTGGEGKLFF	TGTGCCAGCAGACAGACAGGGGGTGAAGGAAAACTGTTTTTT
NA	TRBV30	NA	TRBJ2-5	CAWNSGETQYF	TGTGCCTGGAATTCAGGAGAGACCCAGTACTTC
NA	TRBV4-1	TRBD1	TRBJ1-1	CASSPGGWTGGDAEAFF	TGCGCCAGCAGCCCAGGAGGATGGACAGGGGGAGACGCTGAAGCTTTCTTT
NA	TRBV7-9	NA	TRBJ1-1	CASSGRTRAEAFF	TGTGCCAGCAGCGGCCGGACAAGGGCTGAAGCTTTCTTT
NA	TRBV21-1	NA	TRBJ1-4	CASSKDPSGTNEKLFF	TGTGCCAGCAGCAAAGACCCTTCCGGAACTAATGAAAAACTGTTTTTT
NA	TRBV21-1	NA	TRBJ2-7	CAINYEQYF	TGTGCCATAAATTACGAGCAGTACTTC
NA	TRBV29-1	NA	TRBJ2-7	CSVETSSYEQYF	TGCAGCGTTGAGACTAGCTCCTACGAGCAGTACTTC
NA	TRBV7-2	NA	TRBJ1-5	CASSPGGGQPQHF	TGTGCCAGCAGCCCCGGGGGAGGCCAGCCCCAGCATTTT
NA	TRBV2	NA	TRBJ2-7	CASSRRGPGGQYF	TGTGCCAGCAGCCGCAGGGGGCCGGGGGGGCAGTACTTC
NA	TRBV7-8	TRBD2	TRBJ2-7	CASSLLAGGPYEQYF	TGTGCCAGCAGCTTGTTAGCGGGGGGCCCCTACGAGCAGTACTTC
NA	TRBV11-3	TRBD1	TRBJ1-3	CASSSGQGETGNTIYF	TGTGCCAGCAGCTCGGGACAGGGGGAAACTGGAAACACCATATATTTT
NA	TRBV28	NA	TRBJ2-7	CASSNPGHQPYEQYF	TGTGCCAGCAGTAACCCGGGACATCAACCCTACGAGCAGTACTTC
NA	TRBV6-5	TRBD2	TRBJ2-1	CASSYSPGTSNEQFF	TGTGCCAGCAGTTACTCACCGGGGACTAGCAATGAGCAGTTCTTC
NA	TRBV5-4	TRBD2	TRBJ2-5	CASSSQREGPWETQYF	TGTGCCAGCAGCTCCCAGCGGGAGGGCCCTTGGGAGACCCAGTACTTC
NA	TRBV6-1	NA	TRBJ1-1	CASSVYSISAEAFF	TGTGCCAGCAGTGTTTACTCGATTAGCGCTGAAGCTTTCTTT
few	TRBV9	NA	TRBJ2-3	CASSVGGVTDTQYF	TGTGCCAGCAGCGTAGGGGGAGTCACAGATACGCAGTATTTT
few	TRBV6-1	NA	TRBJ2-7	CAVSGEFFYEQYF	TGTGCCGTATCCGGGGAGTTCTTCTACGAGCAGTACTTC
NA	TRBV5-1	TRBD2	TRBJ2-3	CASSLVRGEGLPDTQYF	TGCGCCAGCAGCTTAGTCCGGGGGGAGGGCCTCCCAGATACGCAGTATTTT
NA	TRBV18	NA	TRBJ2-5	CASSPTREETQYF	TGTGCCAGCTCACCAACCAGGGAAGAGACCCAGTACTTC
few	TRBV5-1	NA	TRBJ1-1	CASGTRAGNTEAFF	TGCGCCAGCGGTACCAGGGCCGGGAACACTGAAGCTTTCTTT
once	TRBV30	NA	TRBJ2-6	CAWSVNLGVLGGANVLTF	TGCGCCTGGAGTGTCAATCTCGGTGTCCTCGGGGGGGCCAACGTCCTGACTTTC
NA	TRBV15	NA	TRBJ2-7	CATRESRGKLYEQYF	TGTGCCACCAGGGAGAGTAGGGGCAAACTCTACGAGCAGTACTTC
NA	TRBV28	TRBD1	TRBJ1-2	CASSTVPGQGGYYGYTF	TGTGCCAGCAGTACGGTCCCTGGACAGGGGGGGTACTATGGCTACACCTTC
NA	TRBV2	TRBD1	TRBJ1-5	CASSGGTGGVNQPQHF	TGTGCCAGCAGTGGGGGGACAGGGGGCGTAAATCAGCCCCAGCATTTT
NA	TRBV5-6	TRBD1	TRBJ1-5	CASSLLTGGGNQPQHF	TGTGCCAGCAGCTTATTGACAGGGGGCGGGAATCAGCCCCAGCATTTT
NA	TRBV29-1	TRBD1	TRBJ1-1	CSVRRDSNMNTEAFF	TGCAGCGTCCGACGGGACAGTAACATGAACACTGAAGCTTTCTTT
NA	TRBV21-1	NA	TRBJ2-1	CASSFRTGSSYNEQFF	TGTGCCAGCAGCTTCCGGACAGGGAGTTCCTACAATGAGCAGTTCTTC